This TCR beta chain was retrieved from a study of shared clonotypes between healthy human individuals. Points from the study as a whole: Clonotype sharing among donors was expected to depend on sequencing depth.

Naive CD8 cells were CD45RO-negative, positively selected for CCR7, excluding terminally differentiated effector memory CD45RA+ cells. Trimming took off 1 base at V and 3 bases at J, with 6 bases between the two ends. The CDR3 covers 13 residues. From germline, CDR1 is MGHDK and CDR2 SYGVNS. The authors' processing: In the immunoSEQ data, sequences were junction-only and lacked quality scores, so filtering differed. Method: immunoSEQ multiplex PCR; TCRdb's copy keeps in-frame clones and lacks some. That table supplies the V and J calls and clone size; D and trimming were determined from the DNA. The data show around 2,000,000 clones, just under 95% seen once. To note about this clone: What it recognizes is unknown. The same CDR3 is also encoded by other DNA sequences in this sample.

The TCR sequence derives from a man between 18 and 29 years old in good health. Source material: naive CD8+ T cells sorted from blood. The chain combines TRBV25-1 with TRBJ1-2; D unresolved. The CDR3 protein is CASSEFGDYGYTF. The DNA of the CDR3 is TGTGCCAGCAGTGAATTCGGAGACTATGGCTACACCTTC.